The 22 T cell receptor beta chains reported below all come from one sample, sequenced in a study of glioma-infiltrating T cells after dendritic cell vaccination. As for time point: after dendritic cell vaccination, including at tumor progression/relapse. The repertoire was sequenced with immunoSEQ multiplex PCR; TCRdb's copy has only in-frame clones and lacks some. Of 100,000 or so clones detected, 90% appear once; the ten largest clones hold 2.7%. The starting material was blood, obtained after dendritic cell vaccination. The receptors come from a human donor with glioblastoma.

The chain employs TRBV5-4 and TRBJ1-5; TRBD1 is a possible D gene (5 bases). This CDR3 is 13 amino acids long. Germline V gene lookup returns CDR1 SGHNT and CDR2 YYREEE (reference sequence). Deletions cut 3 bases from V and 6 bases from J, with 10 bases between. The CDR3 nucleotides are TGTGCCAGCAGCTCGGACACGGGTCAGCCCCAGCATTTT. As protein: CASSSDTGQPQHF.

This chain uses TRBV19 with TRBJ1-1; 8 positions agree with TRBD1. With 3 bases clipped from V and 3 bases from J, the junction kept 12 bases outside the gene matches. CDR3 length equals 17 residues. Germline assignment: CDR1 LNHDA and CDR2 SQIVND (reference sequence). The chain's CDR3 is CASSIHLDRGLYTEAFF. The CDR3 DNA reads as TGTGCCAGTAGTATCCACCTCGACAGGGGTCTCTACACTGAAGCTTTCTTT.

This clone was picked up one time. The chain has TRBV2 and TRBJ2-5, with TRBD2 identical over 10 bases. After removal of 8 bases from V and 3 bases from J, the junction contained 15 bases not matched to a gene. Germline assignment: CDR1 SNHLY and CDR2 FYNNEI. The CDR3 has 17 residues. The CDR3 sequence is CASRPLGLAGDEETQYF. DNA for the CDR3: TGTGCCAGCCGCCCCCTGGGCCTAGCGGGAGACGAAGAGACCCAGTACTTC.

This chain links TRBV5-4 with TRBJ2-7, with D possibly matching TRBD2 (6 bases). Germline V gene sequence: CDR1 SGHNT, CDR2 YYREEE (reference sequence). CDR3 length: 16 amino acids. V was trimmed by 4 bases and J by 2 bases, leaving 19 bases between them. The CDR3 DNA reads as TGTGCCAGCAGCCCGACCTCTTCTAGCGCGGCCTACGAGCAGTACTTC. Its translation: CASSPTSSSAAYEQYF.

V usage is TRBV5-5 and J usage is TRBJ2-5; 7 bases fit TRBD2. This CDR3 has 16 amino acids. Germline-derived CDR1 and CDR2 are SGHKS and YYEKEE (reference sequence). The J segment lost 2 bases and the V segment lost 6 bases, leaving 13 bases of the junction unmatched. CDR3 sequence reads: CASTPSSPGGQETQYF. The CDR3 DNA sequence: TGTGCCAGCACCCCTTCGAGCCCCGGGGGGCAAGAGACCCAGTACTTC.

The chain's CDR3 is CASSQQGSKTQYF. The DNA for the CDR3 is TGTGCCAGCAGTCAGCAGGGATCTAAGACCCAGTACTTC. This chain connects TRBV6-5 to TRBJ2-5, with D possibly TRBD1 on 5 matching bases. Between the trimmed V and J ends, which lost 5 bases and 6 bases, there was a span of 13 bases. Germline CDR1 and CDR2: MNHEY and SVGAGI. This CDR3 contains 13 residues.

This chain connects TRBV18 to TRBJ1-3; no firm D call. V was clipped by 1 base and J by 8 bases, with 15 bases between them. This CDR3 has 15 amino acids. Germline V gene sequence: CDR1 KGHSH, CDR2 LQKENI. The CDR3 nucleotides are TGTGCCAGCTCACCACTGACTCCCTCCGTGGACACCATATATTTT. As protein: CASSPLTPSVDTIYF.

For this clone: Other DNA sequences of this sample code for an identical CDR3. The chain combines TRBV5-1 with TRBJ1-2, with 7 bases fitting TRBD1. Losses at the gene ends were 4 bases for V and 7 bases for J; bases not matched to a gene: 7. Per the germline V gene, CDR1 is SGHRS and CDR2 is YFSETQ. CDR3 length: 13 amino acids. CDR3 region: CASSDDRAGGYTF. CDR3 DNA sequence: TGCGCCAGCAGCGATGACAGGGCTGGTGGCTACACCTTC.

The chain employs TRBV7-8 and TRBJ2-7; 9 bases align to TRBD1. This CDR3 spans 14 amino acids. Trimming cost V 4 bases and J 4 bases; bases outside gene matches: 5. Germline V gene lookup returns CDR1 SGHVS and CDR2 FQNEAQ. CDR3 nucleotides: TGTGCCAGCAGCTCCCGGGACAGGGTGTACGAGCAGTACTTC. This codes for CASSSRDRVYEQYF.

The J gene is TRBJ2-2, the V gene TRBV19; D remains unclear. Germline CDR1 reads LNHDA; CDR2 reads SQIVND (reference sequence). Trimming stripped 11 bases from V and 4 bases from J, with 11 bases between. This CDR3 region has 12 residues. This CDR3 is CALGSSTGELFF. The CDR3 DNA is TGTGCCCTAGGTTCTTCCACCGGGGAGCTGTTTTTT.

The J gene is TRBJ1-2, the V gene TRBV7-9, with D unclear. Germline CDR1 reads SEHNR; CDR2 reads FQNEAQ (reference sequence). The CDR3 contains 13 residues. Between the trimmed V and J ends, which lost 5 bases and 2 bases, there was a span of 9 bases. The CDR3 region has the DNA TGTGCCAGCAGCGTTCCGGGAAACTATGGCTACACCTTC. Its translation is CASSVPGNYGYTF. Full variable domain (outside the CDR3, taken from reference TRBV7-9 and TRBJ1-2): DTGVSQNPRHKITKRGQNVTFRCDPISEHNRLYWYRQTLGQGPEFLTYFQNEAQLEKSRLLSDRFSAERPKGSFSTLEIQRTEQGDSAMYLCASSVPGNYGYTFGSGTRLTVV.

This chain joins TRBV2 and TRBJ2-5; 9 positions match TRBD2. V trimming: 6 bases; J trimming: 5 bases; junction bases outside the gene matches: 10. This CDR3 region has 15 residues. Per the germline V gene, CDR1 is SNHLY and CDR2 is FYNNEI. The CDR3 protein is CASRSPGTSMETQYF. CDR3 in DNA: TGTGCCAGCAGGAGCCCCGGGACTAGCATGGAGACCCAGTACTTC.

This rearrangement joins TRBV19 to TRBJ1-1; D is perhaps TRBD1 (5 bases). Germline CDR1 and CDR2: LNHDA and SQIVND (reference sequence). V was cut by 3 bases and J by 4 bases, with 15 bases left in between. The CDR3 is 15 residues long. The CDR3: CASSMSGRWLTEAFF. CDR3 bases: TGTGCCAGTAGTATGTCAGGGAGGTGGCTCACTGAAGCTTTCTTT.

The V and J genes are TRBV13 and TRBJ2-6; weak D call: TRBD2 (7 bases). The V end was cut by 5 bases, the J end by 3 bases, with 17 bases between. Germline V CDR1 and CDR2: PRHDT, FYEKMQ (reference sequence). There are 17 residues in the CDR3. CDR3 nucleotide sequence: TGTGCCAGCAGCCAAGGGGTGCGGGGGCTTGGGGCCAACGTCCTGACTTTC. It translates to CASSQGVRGLGANVLTF.

This rearrangement joins TRBV6-1 to TRBJ1-5; TRBD1 aligns across 10 bases. The ends lost 1 base at V and 2 bases at J; junction bases unmatched: 8. CDR1 and CDR2 from the germline V gene are MNHNS and SASEGT. The CDR3 covers 18 residues. This chain's CDR3 is CASSEDPGQGTRNQPQHF. CDR3 nucleotide sequence: TGTGCCAGCAGTGAAGATCCGGGACAGGGGACCCGCAATCAGCCCCAGCATTTT.

The chain links TRBV6-5 to TRBJ2-5; 10 bases are shared with TRBD1. This CDR3 is 16 amino acids long. Trimming at V came to 1 base and at J to 5 bases, leaving 7 bases not matched to a gene. Germline-derived CDR1 and CDR2 are MNHEY and SVGAGI. The CDR3 coding sequence is TGTGCCAGCAGTTACTTGGGGACAGGGGTTCGGGAGACCCAGTACTTC. It specifies CASSYLGTGVRETQYF.

CDR3 sequence: CSVRSGILENEQFF. Written as DNA, the CDR3 is TGCAGCGTTAGGTCCGGGATACTAGAAAATGAGCAGTTCTTC. The V and J genes are TRBV29-1 and TRBJ2-1; D may be TRBD2 (5 bases). Germline CDR1 is SQVTM and CDR2 is ANQGSEA. The CDR3 has 14 amino acids. Trimming cost V 5 bases and J 7 bases, with 18 bases left between them.

The gene calls are TRBV5-1 and TRBJ2-5; 7 nucleotides align to TRBD1. The junction had 3 bases not matched to a gene; V was cut back by 1 base and J by 0 bases. The CDR3 totals 15 residues. Germline CDR1 and CDR2: SGHRS and YFSETQ. The CDR3 DNA is TGCGCCAGCAGCTTGACCGGGACAGACCAAGAGACCCAGTACTTC. This sequence encodes CASSLTGTDQETQYF.

This chain joins TRBV10-2 and TRBJ1-3; tentatively, D is TRBD1 (5 bases). The CDR3 covers 14 residues. V lost 4 bases and J lost 4, with 11 bases in between. The germline CDR1 and CDR2 sequences are WSHSY and SAAADI. The CDR3 bases are TGCGCCAGCAGTGGGGACTTGGGGGGAAACACCATATATTTT. Its translation is CASSGDLGGNTIYF.

J is TRBJ1-5 and V is TRBV6-6; D is uncertain. CDR3 length equals 12 residues. V dropped 7 bases and J dropped 1 base, with 5 bases sitting between them. CDR1 and CDR2 from the germline V gene are MNHNY and SVGAGI (reference sequence). This chain's CDR3 is CASMESNQPQHF. The CDR3 nucleotides read TGTGCCAGCATGGAGAGCAATCAGCCCCAGCATTTT.

This clone showed up just once. The chain combines TRBV4-1 with TRBJ1-4; a possible D gene is TRBD1 (5 bases). Germline CDR1 and CDR2: MGHRA and YSYEKL. This CDR3 region has 15 residues. V lost 0 bases, J lost 8 bases, and 13 bases lay in between. The CDR3 reads CASSQENGRVEKLFF. The CDR3 bases are TGCGCCAGCAGCCAAGAGAATGGCAGGGTCGAAAAACTGTTTTTT.

This chain uses TRBV9 with TRBJ2-7; D is undetermined. From germline, CDR1 is SGDLS and CDR2 YYNGEE. V was shortened by 3 bases and J by 3 bases, with 7 bases between the two germline ends. CDR3 size: 12 residues. This chain's CDR3 is CASSGEDYEQYF. CDR3 bases: TGTGCCAGCAGCGGAGAGGACTACGAGCAGTACTTC.